This TCR beta chain stems from a study of shared clonotypes between healthy human individuals. This clone came up a few times. Germline assignment: CDR1 SGHTA and CDR2 FQGNSA. V was pared by 0 bases and J by 6 bases, with 8 bases of the junction left unmatched. The CDR3 spans 15 residues. Deep level was the assay's run setting. Generated by immunoSEQ multiplex PCR, the TCRdb table keeps only in-frame clones and is missing some. Here the sample spans around 1,000,000 clones, approximately 77% being singletons. The TCR originated in a man aged 18 to 30 in good health. Some clones in this sample may be carry-over from other donors' samples. This chain links TRBV7-2 with TRBJ2-7; TRBD1 matches 7 bases. The sequenced material came from memory CD4+ T cells from PBMCs. The subset is: CD45RA-negative fraction. The CDR3 reads CASSLASQGVVEQYF. The CDR3 DNA reads TGTGCCAGCAGCTTAGCATCCCAGGGGGTCGTCGAGCAGTACTTC.